These 31 T cell receptor beta chains originate from one sample sequenced in a study of identical twins. TCRdb called the 5' RACE reads again in MiXCR, with one record for every CDR3 protein. Of 200,000 to 250,000 distinct CDR3 sequences in the sample, around 8% are singletons; the top ten hold 1.9%. These data also featured in a second study, about yellow fever vaccine responses in identical twins.

Sequenced: memory (CD45RO+) T cells sorted from blood. These receptors were obtained from a young woman in good health.

The chain has TRBV20-1 and TRBJ2-7; D unclear. V lost 6 bases, J lost 3 bases, and 18 bases lay in between. The CDR3 spans 14 residues. CDR1 is DFQATT and CDR2 is SNEGSKA in the germline V gene (reference sequence). In nucleotides, the CDR3 is TGCAGTGCCACCGACTCCAAACGTATCTACGAGCAGTACTTC. It is translated as CSATDSKRIYEQYF.

This clonotype was picked up a small number of times. The chain uses TRBV14 and TRBJ2-3; tentatively, D is TRBD1 (6 bases). CDR3 length equals 14 residues. Trimming pared 4 bases from V and 6 bases from J, leaving 14 bases between. CDR1 SGHDN and CDR2 FVKESK come from the germline V gene. CDR3: CASSRMTGPDTQYF. The CDR3 region has the DNA TGTGCCAGCAGCCGAATGACAGGCCCGGATACGCAGTATTTT.

The chain recombines TRBV20-1 with TRBJ2-3; unclear D gene. Trimming took 5 bases from V and 0 from J, leaving 9 bases between them. This CDR3 is 13 amino acids long. The germline V gene encodes CDR1 DFQATT and CDR2 SNEGSKA (reference sequence). The CDR3: CSALPSSTDTQYF. The CDR3, as DNA: TGCAGTGCTCTACCGTCTAGCACAGATACGCAGTATTTT.

This clonotype showed up just a few times. The chain employs TRBV12-5 and TRBJ2-5; the D gene is possibly TRBD2 (6 bases). CDR1 and CDR2 from the germline V gene are LGHNT and FRNRAP. Between the trimmed V and J ends, which lost 7 bases and 7 bases, there was a span of 19 bases. The CDR3 has 14 residues. CDR3 DNA: TGTGCTAGTGCCCCGGAGGGGTCGGTGGGGACCCAGTACTTC. Protein sequence: CASAPEGSVGTQYF.

This clonotype has just a few counts. The chain is built from TRBV2 and TRBJ1-6; D uncertain. Trimming shortened V by 6 bases and J by 18 bases, and 18 bases separated the two germline ends. This CDR3 is 12 amino acids long. CDR1 SNHLY and CDR2 FYNNEI come from the germline V gene. The CDR3 sequence: CASSQRFSGSHF. Written as DNA, the CDR3 is TGTGCCAGCAGCCAGAGATTCAGTGGTTCCCACTTT.

The table lists this clonotype with a few counts. One junction end does not reproduce the germline sequence, and a read error may be involved. The rearrangement links TRBV7-7 to TRBJ2-1, with TRBD1 as a possible D gene (6 bases). This CDR3 region has 15 residues. CDR1 and CDR2 (germline): SSHAT, FNYEAQ (reference sequence). The CDR3 bases are TGTGCTAGCAGCTTGACCACTAACAGGGACAATGAGCAGTTCTTC. It specifies CASSLTTNRDNEQFF.

This clonotype was seen repeatedly, ten times or more. The genes are TRBV2 and TRBJ2-7; possible D gene TRBD1, 6 bases. The V and J ends lost 7 bases and 3 bases respectively, with 10 bases between them. CDR3 length equals 12 residues. Germline lookup yields CDR1 SNHLY and CDR2 FYNNEI. CDR3 sequence (DNA): TGTGCCAGCACGGAACAGGGCTACGAGCAGTACTTC. Translating gives CASTEQGYEQYF.

This clonotype was recorded at least ten times. This chain uses TRBV12-3 or TRBV12-4 with TRBJ1-1; possible D gene TRBD1, 5 bases. Trimming took 2 bases from V and 8 from J, leaving 9 bases between them. The CDR3 runs to 12 residues. CDR3 residues: CASSLYQGEAFF. The CDR3 DNA reads TGTGCCAGCAGTTTATACCAGGGCGAAGCTTTCTTT.

The J gene is TRBJ2-6, the V gene TRBV6-2 or TRBV6-3; TRBD1 matches at 7 bases. The CDR3 has 15 residues. Germline CDR1 is MNHEY and CDR2 is SVGEGT. With V trimmed by 7 bases and J by 2 bases, 5 bases remained unmatched. The CDR3: CASNSGTAGANVLTF. CDR3 nucleotides: TGTGCCAGCAACTCCGGGACAGCTGGGGCCAACGTCCTGACTTTC.

This clonotype was seen more than once but under ten times. The chain has TRBV29-1 and TRBJ2-7; no clear D gene. In germline, CDR1 is SQVTM, CDR2 ANQGSEA. The CDR3 sequence is 12 residues long. V dropped 4 bases and J dropped 3 bases, with 10 bases sitting between them. The CDR3 coding sequence is TGCAGCGTTGGTGGCAGCCGCTACGAGCAGTACTTC. Translated, it gives CSVGGSRYEQYF.

This clonotype was counted only a few times. The chain employs TRBV7-8 and TRBJ1-2, with D perhaps TRBD1 (6 bases). Germline values: CDR1 SGHVS, CDR2 FQNEAQ. Trimming stripped 1 base from V and 8 bases from J, with 20 bases between. The CDR3 is 16 amino acids. The CDR3 coding sequence is TGTGCCAGCAGCTTAGTCCTCGGGGGGCCGGGTGGAGGCTACACCTTC. Translation: CASSLVLGGPGGGYTF.

The sample holds many counts of this clonotype. The V gene is TRBV20-1, the J gene TRBJ2-7; 10 nucleotides match TRBD2. V shed 6 bases, J shed 4 bases, and the junction held 6 bases outside the gene matches. This CDR3 region has 13 residues. Per germline, CDR1 DFQATT and CDR2 SNEGSKA (reference sequence). CDR3 sequence: CSAVAGGPYEQYF. CDR3 bases: TGCAGTGCCGTAGCGGGGGGCCCTTACGAGCAGTACTTC.

A few counts support this clonotype. The gene calls are TRBV19 and TRBJ2-2; possibly TRBD2 for D (6 bases). With 3 bases removed from V and 1 base from J, the gap between germline ends came to 12 bases. The CDR3 consists of 16 residues. Germline V CDR1 and CDR2: LNHDA, SQIVND (reference sequence). CDR3 DNA sequence: TGTGCCAGTAGTATCCCAGAAGCGGGGAACACCGGGGAGCTGTTTTTT. This codes for CASSIPEAGNTGELFF.

The table lists this clonotype with a few counts. The chain employs TRBV20-1 and TRBJ2-5; 7 nucleotides line up with TRBD1. Trimming removed 5 bases from V and 9 bases from J; junction bases left unmatched: 9. The CDR3 is 12 amino acids. From germline, CDR1 is DFQATT and CDR2 SNEGSKA (reference sequence). CDR3: CSADGQAGAQYF. The CDR3 DNA reads as TGCAGTGCTGATGGACAGGCCGGGGCCCAGTACTTC.

This clonotype was seen repeatedly, ten times or more. The gene calls are TRBV28 and TRBJ2-1, with a possible D match to TRBD2 (5 bases). CDR1 is MDHEN, CDR2 SYDVKM, per germline. This CDR3 has 13 residues. V was clipped by 3 bases and J by 7 bases, with 10 bases between them. CDR3: CASSLVAPNEQFF. The CDR3 DNA is TGTGCCAGCAGTTTGGTAGCGCCTAATGAGCAGTTCTTC.

Ten or more counts support this clonotype. The J gene is TRBJ2-5, the V gene TRBV29-1; D is unclear. This CDR3 spans 12 amino acids. The V gene's germline CDR1 is SQVTM and CDR2 ANQGSEA. V lost 1 base and J 4 bases, leaving 7 bases between the germline ends. The CDR3 coding sequence is TGCAGCGTTGAAGGGTTTGGAGAGACCCAGTACTTC. Residues: CSVEGFGETQYF.

This clonotype occurred many times. The CDR3 sequence: CATRKNTEAFF. For the CDR3, the DNA is TGTGCCACCAGGAAGAACACTGAAGCTTTCTTT. The rearrangement uses TRBV15 and TRBJ1-1, with D unclear. Germline V gives CDR1 LNHNV, CDR2 YYDKDF (reference sequence). This CDR3 is 11 amino acids long. The ends were cut back, 6 bases at V and 1 base at J, with 3 bases in the middle.

This clonotype was seen at least ten times. The chain uses TRBV12-3 or TRBV12-4 and TRBJ2-1; a weak D match, TRBD2 (6 bases). CDR3 length equals 15 residues. Trimming stripped 2 bases from V and 2 bases from J, with 10 bases between. The CDR3 sequence is CASSLYSGTYNEQFF. In DNA, the CDR3 is TGTGCCAGCAGTTTATATAGCGGTACCTACAATGAGCAGTTCTTC.

This clonotype was found many times. The rearrangement uses TRBV11-2 and TRBJ1-1, with unresolved D. This CDR3 is 14 amino acids long. V shed 3 bases and J shed 2 bases, with 10 bases lying between them. Germline values: CDR1 SGHAT, CDR2 FQNNGV. CDR3 sequence: CASSLFTVNTEAFF. CDR3 DNA sequence: TGTGCCAGCAGCTTGTTTACAGTTAACACTGAAGCTTTCTTT.

Points on this clonotype: Just one base apart from a much larger clone, this may be a read error. V is TRBV12-3 or TRBV12-4 and J is TRBJ2-2; D not certain. This CDR3 has 15 amino acids. CDR3 DNA sequence: TGTGTCAGCAGTTTAGGGCCGCTGGGGACCGGGGAGCTGTTTTTT. As protein: CVSSLGPLGTGELFF.

This clonotype appeared many times. V usage is TRBV27 and J usage is TRBJ2-5; a weak D match, TRBD1 (7 bases). The CDR3 extends over 15 amino acids. The germline V gene encodes CDR1 MNHEY and CDR2 SMNVEV (reference sequence). V was pared by 5 bases and J by 4 bases, with 17 bases between. The DNA of the CDR3 is TGTGCCAGCAGTCCTTACGGGACAGCGGGAGAGACCCAGTACTTC. Protein: CASSPYGTAGETQYF.

This clonotype occurred a few times. J is TRBJ2-1 and V is TRBV20-1, with TRBD2 identical over 9 bases. Germline V gene lookup returns CDR1 DFQATT and CDR2 SNEGSKA (reference sequence). The CDR3 sequence is 16 residues long. V lost 2 bases to trimming and J lost 4 bases; unmatched junction nucleotides: 9. In DNA, the CDR3 is TGCAGTGCTAGAACTTTTAGCGGGGGATCTTACAATGAGCAGTTCTTC. This sequence encodes CSARTFSGGSYNEQFF.

V usage is TRBV20-1 and J usage is TRBJ2-3; D possibly matches TRBD1 or TRBD2 (6 bases each). Germline assignment: CDR1 DFQATT and CDR2 SNEGSKA (reference sequence). The CDR3 runs to 13 residues. Here the CDR3 DNA reads TGCGGAAACGGAGGGGGAGGTACAGATACGCAGTATTTT. As protein: CGNGGGGTDTQYF.

The sample holds a few counts of this clonotype. One end of the junction does not line up with germline, which may come from a read error. The chain recombines TRBV7-6 with TRBJ2-3; 11 nucleotides line up with TRBD2. The CDR3 totals 15 residues. Germline CDR1 is SGHVS and CDR2 is FNYEAQ. The CDR3 loop reads CASSIAGGRADTQYF. As DNA, the CDR3 is TGTGCCAGCAGCATAGCGGGGGGGCGAGCAGATACGCAGTATTTT.

The chain has TRBV6-5 and TRBJ1-3; D is unresolved. Germline V gene sequence: CDR1 MNHEY, CDR2 SVGAGI. The V gene lost 1 base and the J gene lost 1 base, with 5 bases spanning the gap. The CDR3 consists of 14 residues. The CDR3 reads CASSYYASGNTIYF. CDR3 bases: TGTGCCAGCAGTTACTATGCATCTGGAAACACCATATATTTT.

This clonotype has more than one count but fewer than ten. The V call is TRBV7-2, the J call TRBJ2-3; TRBD2 aligns across 8 bases. The V and J ends lost 5 bases and 4 bases, in that order; junction bases with no gene match: 11. Germline CDR1 reads SGHTA; CDR2 reads FQGNSA. The CDR3 has 16 amino acids. In nucleotides, the CDR3 is TGTGCCAGCAGCCTCCGCCCTGGCGGGAGGTCAGATACGCAGTATTTT. Protein product: CASSLRPGGRSDTQYF.

CDR3 in DNA: TGTGCCAGCAAAGGACAGCATATGAGTAATCAGCCCCAGCATTTT. Its protein is CASKGQHMSNQPQHF. The genes are TRBV2 and TRBJ1-5; perhaps TRBD1 as D (6 bases). The V and J ends lost 7 bases and 4 bases respectively, with 17 bases between them. This CDR3 contains 15 residues. Germline V gene sequence: CDR1 SNHLY, CDR2 FYNNEI. The whole variable domain, remainder taken from reference TRBV2 and TRBJ1-5, is EPEVTQTPSHQVTQMGQEVILRCVPISNHLYFYWYRQILGQKVEFLVSFYNNEISEKSEIFDDQFSVERPDGSNFTLKIRSTKLEDSAMYFCASKGQHMSNQPQHFGDGTRLSIL.

This clonotype has a count of ten or more. The chain couples TRBV12-3 or TRBV12-4 to TRBJ2-5, with TRBD2 identical over 9 bases. V lost 0 bases and J lost 8; bases outside the gene matches: 7. This CDR3 region has 15 residues. CDR3 bases: TGTGCCAGCAGTTTAGCCCTAGCGGGGTCAATAACCCAGTACTTC. This translates into CASSLALAGSITQYF.

This clonotype was recorded many times. This chain connects TRBV11-2 to TRBJ1-1; TRBD1 agrees at 7 bases. The V segment lost 4 bases and the J segment 0 bases; nucleotides outside the gene matches: 5. The CDR3 is 15 residues long. CDR1 is SGHAT and CDR2 is FQNNGV in the germline V gene. CDR3 in amino acids: CASSSGQVLNTEAFF. In nucleotides, the CDR3 is TGTGCCAGCAGCTCCGGACAGGTCCTGAACACTGAAGCTTTCTTT.

This clonotype came up many times. This rearrangement joins TRBV6-1 to TRBJ2-7, with 8 bases that match TRBD2. The germline gives CDR1 MNHNS, CDR2 SASEGT. V lost 7 bases to trimming and J lost 0 bases; unmatched junction nucleotides: 5. The CDR3 extends over 14 amino acids. CDR3 bases: TGTGCCAGCAAAATCGGACTAGCCTCCTACGAGCAGTACTTC. The encoded protein is CASKIGLASYEQYF.

The chain couples TRBV20-1 to TRBJ2-5, with D possibly matching TRBD2 (6 bases). V lost 6 bases to trimming and J lost 4 bases, with 15 bases between them. The germline V gene has CDR1 DFQATT and CDR2 SNEGSKA (reference sequence). The CDR3 runs to 13 residues. CDR3 amino acids: CSAPGGETETQYF. Here the CDR3 DNA reads TGCAGTGCACCCGGAGGGGAAACAGAGACCCAGTACTTC.